A single sample is the source of the 3 T cell receptor beta chains below, sequenced in a study of blood T cell repertoires in COVID-19. TCRdb's copy holds only in-frame clones and misses some; the assay was immunoSEQ multiplex PCR. The repertoire includes 180,000 or so clones, 84% of them detected once, and around 7.5% sits in the top ten. The sequenced sample consisted of PBMCs or T cells enriched from blood (not recorded which). Receptors originate from a man aged 35-49 years who had recovered from COVID-19.

This rearrangement joins TRBV4-1 to TRBJ2-3, with TRBD1 as a possible D gene (5 bases). V was cut by 6 bases and J by 1 base, with 11 bases left in between. Germline loops: CDR1 MGHRA, CDR2 YSYEKL. CDR3 length: 14 residues. The DNA of the CDR3 is TGCGCCAGCAGGGGTGGGGCCCGCACAGATACGCAGTATTTT. It is translated as CASRGGARTDTQYF.

The chain carries TRBV14 and TRBJ1-1; D remains unclear. There are 13 residues in the CDR3. From germline, CDR1 is SGHDN and CDR2 FVKESK. V lost 1 base and J lost 4, with 7 bases in between. This CDR3 reads CASSQGPGTEAFF. In DNA form, the CDR3 reads TGTGCCAGCAGCCAAGGCCCGGGCACTGAAGCTTTCTTT.

The V and J genes are TRBV5-1 and TRBJ1-4, with D maybe TRBD1 (5 bases). Trimming shortened V by 2 bases and J by 4 bases, and 12 bases separated the two germline ends. Germline values: CDR1 SGHRS, CDR2 YFSETQ. The CDR3 totals 15 residues. CDR3 nucleotides: TGCGCCAGCAGCTTCGGGGGTTCTATTAATGAAAAACTGTTTTTT. This translates into CASSFGGSINEKLFF.